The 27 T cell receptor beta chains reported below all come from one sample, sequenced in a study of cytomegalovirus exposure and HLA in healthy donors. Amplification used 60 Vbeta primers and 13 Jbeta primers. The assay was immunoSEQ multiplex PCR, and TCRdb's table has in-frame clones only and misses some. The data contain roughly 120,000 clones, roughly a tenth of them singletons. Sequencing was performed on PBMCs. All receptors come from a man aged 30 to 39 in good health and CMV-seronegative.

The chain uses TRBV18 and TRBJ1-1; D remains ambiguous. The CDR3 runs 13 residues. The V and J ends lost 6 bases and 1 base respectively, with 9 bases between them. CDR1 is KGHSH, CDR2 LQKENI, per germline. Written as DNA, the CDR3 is TGTGCCAGCTCGATGAGAGCGAACACTGAAGCTTTCTTT. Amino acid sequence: CASSMRANTEAFF.

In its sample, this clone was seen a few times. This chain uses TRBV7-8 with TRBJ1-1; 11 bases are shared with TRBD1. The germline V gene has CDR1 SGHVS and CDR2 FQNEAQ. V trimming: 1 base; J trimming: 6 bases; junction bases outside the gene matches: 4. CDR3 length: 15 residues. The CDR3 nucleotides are TGTGCCAGCAGCTTAGTCGGGACAGGGGGTCCTGAAGCTTTCTTT. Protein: CASSLVGTGGPEAFF. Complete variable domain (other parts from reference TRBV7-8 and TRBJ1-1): GAGVSQSPRYKVAKRGQDVALRCDPISGHVSLFWYQQALGQGPEFLTYFQNEAQLDKSGLPSDRFFAERPEGSVSTLKIQRTQQEDSAVYLCASSLVGTGGPEAFFGQGTRLTVV.

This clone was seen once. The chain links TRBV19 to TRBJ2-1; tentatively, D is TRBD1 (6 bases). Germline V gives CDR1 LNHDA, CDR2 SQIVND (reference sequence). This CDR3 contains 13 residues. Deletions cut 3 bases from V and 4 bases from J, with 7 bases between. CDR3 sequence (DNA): TGTGCCAGTAGTATGGGACATTACAATGAGCAGTTCTTC. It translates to CASSMGHYNEQFF.

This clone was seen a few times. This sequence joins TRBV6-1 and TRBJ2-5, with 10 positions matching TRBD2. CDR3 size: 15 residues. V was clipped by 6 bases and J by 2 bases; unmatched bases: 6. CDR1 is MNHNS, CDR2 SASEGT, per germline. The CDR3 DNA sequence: TGTGCCAGCAGCCTGGGACTAGCGATTCAAGAGACCCAGTACTTC. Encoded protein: CASSLGLAIQETQYF.

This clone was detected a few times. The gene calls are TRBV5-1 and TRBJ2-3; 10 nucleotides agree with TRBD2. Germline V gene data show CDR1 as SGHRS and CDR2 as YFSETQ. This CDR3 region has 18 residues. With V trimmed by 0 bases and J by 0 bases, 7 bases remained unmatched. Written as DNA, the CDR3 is TGCGCCAGCAGCTTGGGGCTAGCGGGAGCGACTAGCACAGATACGCAGTATTTT. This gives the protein CASSLGLAGATSTDTQYF.

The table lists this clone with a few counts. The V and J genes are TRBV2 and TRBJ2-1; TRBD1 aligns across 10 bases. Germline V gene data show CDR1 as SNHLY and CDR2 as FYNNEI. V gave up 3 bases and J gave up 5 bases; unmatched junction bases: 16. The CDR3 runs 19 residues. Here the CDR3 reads CASSDGLLIRDRGDNEQFF. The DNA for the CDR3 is TGTGCCAGCAGTGACGGGTTATTGATCCGGGACAGGGGAGACAATGAGCAGTTCTTC.

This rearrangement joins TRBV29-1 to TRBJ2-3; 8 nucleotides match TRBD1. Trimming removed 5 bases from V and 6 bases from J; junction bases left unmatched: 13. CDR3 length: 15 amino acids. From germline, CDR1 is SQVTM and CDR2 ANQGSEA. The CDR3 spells CSVPSPTGAPDTQYF. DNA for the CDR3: TGCAGCGTTCCCTCTCCGACAGGGGCCCCGGATACGCAGTATTTT.

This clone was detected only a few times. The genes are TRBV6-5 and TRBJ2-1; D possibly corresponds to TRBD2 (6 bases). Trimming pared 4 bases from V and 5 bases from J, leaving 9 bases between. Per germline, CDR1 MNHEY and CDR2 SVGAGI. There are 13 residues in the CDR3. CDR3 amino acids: CASSSGDNNEQFF. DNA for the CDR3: TGTGCCAGCAGTTCGGGAGACAACAATGAGCAGTTCTTC.

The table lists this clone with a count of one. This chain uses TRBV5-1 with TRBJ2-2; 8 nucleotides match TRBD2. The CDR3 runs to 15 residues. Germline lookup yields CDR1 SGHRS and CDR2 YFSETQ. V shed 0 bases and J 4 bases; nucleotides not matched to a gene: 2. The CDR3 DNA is TGCGCCAGCAGCTTGGGTAGCGGGGCCACCGGGGAGCTGTTTTTT. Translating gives CASSLGSGATGELFF. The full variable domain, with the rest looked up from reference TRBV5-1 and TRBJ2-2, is KAGVTQTPRYLIKTRGQQVTLSCSPISGHRSVSWYQQTPGQGLQFLFEYFSETQRNKGNFPGRFSGRQFSNSRSEMNVSTLELGDSALYLCASSLGSGATGELFFGEGSRLTVL.

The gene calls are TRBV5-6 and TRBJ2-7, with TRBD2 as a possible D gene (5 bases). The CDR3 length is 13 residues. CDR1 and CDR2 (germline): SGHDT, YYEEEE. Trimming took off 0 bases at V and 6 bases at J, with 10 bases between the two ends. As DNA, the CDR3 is TGTGCCAGCAGCTTGGCGCCAGAGGGCGAGCAGTACTTC. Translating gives CASSLAPEGEQYF.

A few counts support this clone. This CDR3 reads CASSLGVGGGDQETQYF. DNA for the CDR3: TGTGCCAGCAGCTTAGGTGTCGGAGGGGGGGACCAAGAGACCCAGTACTTC. This sequence joins TRBV11-3 and TRBJ2-5, with D maybe TRBD2 (7 bases). Germline-derived CDR1 and CDR2 are SGHNT and YENEEA. V lost 1 base, J lost 0 bases, and 15 bases lay in between. This CDR3 is 17 amino acids long.

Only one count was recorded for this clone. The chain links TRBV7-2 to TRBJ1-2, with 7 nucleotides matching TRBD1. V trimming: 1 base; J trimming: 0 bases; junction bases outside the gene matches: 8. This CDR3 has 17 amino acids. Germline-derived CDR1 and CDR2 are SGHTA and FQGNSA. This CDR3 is CASSLGRGPLANYGYTF. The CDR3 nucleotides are TGTGCCAGCAGCTTAGGGAGGGGGCCCCTAGCTAACTATGGCTACACCTTC.

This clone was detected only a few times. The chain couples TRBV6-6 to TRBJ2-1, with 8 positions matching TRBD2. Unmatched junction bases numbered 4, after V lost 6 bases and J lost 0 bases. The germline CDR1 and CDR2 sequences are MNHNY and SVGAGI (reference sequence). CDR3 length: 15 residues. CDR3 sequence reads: CASSPGLGSYNEQFF. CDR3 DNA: TGTGCCAGCAGCCCGGGACTAGGCTCCTACAATGAGCAGTTCTTC.

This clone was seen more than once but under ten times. For the CDR3, the DNA is TGTGCCAGCAGCTTTGACGGGGACTATGGCTACACCTTC. Residues: CASSFDGDYGYTF. The rearrangement links TRBV7-3 to TRBJ1-2; D call uncertain. The V end was cut by 3 bases, the J end by 3 bases, with 8 bases between. This CDR3 is built from 13 residues. The germline CDR1 and CDR2 sequences are SGHTA and FQGTGA.

The CDR3 DNA reads TGTGCCAGCAGCTTAGAAAGAGGGGGCCGCTCCCATCAGCCCCAGCATTTT. Translating gives CASSLERGGRSHQPQHF. The chain carries TRBV11-3 and TRBJ1-5; 7 bases are shared with TRBD1. V gave up 0 bases and J gave up 5 bases; unmatched junction bases: 10. CDR3 length: 17 amino acids. CDR1 is SGHNT, CDR2 YENEEA, per germline.

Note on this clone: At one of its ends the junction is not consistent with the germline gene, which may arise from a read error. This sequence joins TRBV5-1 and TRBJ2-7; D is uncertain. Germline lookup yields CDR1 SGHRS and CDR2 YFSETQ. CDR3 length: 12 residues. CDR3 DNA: TGCGCCAGCAGCTTGGGGTCCTACGGGCAGTACTTC. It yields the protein CASSLGSYGQYF.

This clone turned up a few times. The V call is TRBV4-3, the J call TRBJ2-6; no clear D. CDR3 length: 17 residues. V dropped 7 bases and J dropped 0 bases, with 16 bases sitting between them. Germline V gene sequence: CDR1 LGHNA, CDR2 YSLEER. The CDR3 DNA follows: TGCGCCAGCACCCCCATCGAACATCACTCTGGGGCCAACGTCCTGACTTTC. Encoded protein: CASTPIEHHSGANVLTF.

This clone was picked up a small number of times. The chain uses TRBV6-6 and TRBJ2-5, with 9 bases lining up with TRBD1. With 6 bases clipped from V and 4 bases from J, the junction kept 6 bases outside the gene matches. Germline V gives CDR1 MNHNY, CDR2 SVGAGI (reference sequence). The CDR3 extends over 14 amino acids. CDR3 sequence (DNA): TGTGCCAGCAGCAGGCGACAGGGGGGAGAGACCCAGTACTTC. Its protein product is CASSRRQGGETQYF.

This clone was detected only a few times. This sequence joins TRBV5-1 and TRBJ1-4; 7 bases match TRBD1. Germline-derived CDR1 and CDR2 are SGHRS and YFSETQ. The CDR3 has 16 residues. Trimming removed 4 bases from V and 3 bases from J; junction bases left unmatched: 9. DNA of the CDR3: TGCGCCAGCAGCCCAGGACAGGTTCTATCTAATGAAAAACTGTTTTTT. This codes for CASSPGQVLSNEKLFF.

Written as DNA, the CDR3 is TGTGCCAGCAGTGAAAGCGAATCTTCGCGGGGGTCCTACGAGCAGTACTTC. Its protein product is CASSESESSRGSYEQYF. The chain employs TRBV6-1 and TRBJ2-7; 7 bases align to TRBD2. This CDR3 is 17 amino acids long. The V gene end was trimmed by 2 bases and the J gene end by 1 base; junction bases not matched to a gene: 11. CDR1 is MNHNS, CDR2 SASEGT, per germline.

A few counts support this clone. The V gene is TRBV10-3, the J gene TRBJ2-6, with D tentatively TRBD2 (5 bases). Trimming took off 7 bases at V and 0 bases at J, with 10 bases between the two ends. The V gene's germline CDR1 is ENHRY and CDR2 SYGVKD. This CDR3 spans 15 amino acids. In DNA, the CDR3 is TGTGCCATCAAAGGACTCAACTCTGGGGCCAACGTCCTGACTTTC. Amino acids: CAIKGLNSGANVLTF.

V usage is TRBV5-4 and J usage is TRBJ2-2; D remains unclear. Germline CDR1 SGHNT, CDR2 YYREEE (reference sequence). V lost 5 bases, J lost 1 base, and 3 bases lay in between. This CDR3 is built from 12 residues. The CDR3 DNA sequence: TGTGCCAGCAGTCGGAACACCGGGGAGCTGTTTTTT. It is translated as CASSRNTGELFF.

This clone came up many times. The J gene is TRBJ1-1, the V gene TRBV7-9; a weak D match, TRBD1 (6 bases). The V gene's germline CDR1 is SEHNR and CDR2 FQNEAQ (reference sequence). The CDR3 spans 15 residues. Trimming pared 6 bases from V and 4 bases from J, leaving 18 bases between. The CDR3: CASRPPPDRPTEAFF. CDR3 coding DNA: TGTGCCAGCAGGCCTCCCCCAGACAGGCCCACTGAAGCTTTCTTT.

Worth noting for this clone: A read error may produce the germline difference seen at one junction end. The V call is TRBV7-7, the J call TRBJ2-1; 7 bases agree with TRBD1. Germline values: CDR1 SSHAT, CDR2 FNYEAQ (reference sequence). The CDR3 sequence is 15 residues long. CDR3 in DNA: TGTGCTAGCAGCATACTGACAGGGCCCGACAATGAGCAGTTCTTC. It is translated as CASSILTGPDNEQFF.

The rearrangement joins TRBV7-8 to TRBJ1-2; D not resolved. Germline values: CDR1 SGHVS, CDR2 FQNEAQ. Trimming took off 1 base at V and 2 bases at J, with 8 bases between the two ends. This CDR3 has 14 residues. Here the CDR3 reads CASSLGPGNYGYTF. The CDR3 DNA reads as TGTGCCAGCAGCTTAGGGCCGGGAAACTATGGCTACACCTTC.

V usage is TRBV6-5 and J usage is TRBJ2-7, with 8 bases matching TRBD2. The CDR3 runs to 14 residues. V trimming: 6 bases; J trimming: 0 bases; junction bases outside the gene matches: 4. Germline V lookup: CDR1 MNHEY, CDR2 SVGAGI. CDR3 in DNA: TGTGCCAGCAGCTTAGCGGGGCGCTCCTACGAGCAGTACTTC. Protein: CASSLAGRSYEQYF.

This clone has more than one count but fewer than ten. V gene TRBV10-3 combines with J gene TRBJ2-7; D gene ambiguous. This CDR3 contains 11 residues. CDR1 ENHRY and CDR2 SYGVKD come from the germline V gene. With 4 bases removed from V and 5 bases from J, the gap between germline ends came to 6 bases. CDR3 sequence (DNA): TGTGCCATCAGTGGCTCGGACGAGCAGTACTTC. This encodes CAISGSDEQYF.